The 9 T cell receptor beta chains given below trace back to one sample, sequenced in a study of Graves' ophthalmopathy and Graves' hyperthyroidism. RNA transcripts yielded amplified TCR beta CDR3 regions. Second-round multiplex PCR came after first-round RT-PCR with HTBI primers. TCRdb re-analysed the multiplex PCR reads in MiXCR, keeping a single row per CDR3 protein. This table has over a million distinct CDR3 sequences, about two fifths appearing once. Sequencing was done on a sample of peripheral blood or thyroid tissue (not recorded which). These receptors were obtained from an adult man with Graves' hyperthyroidism.

This chain connects TRBV7-2 to TRBJ1-6; 9 nucleotides match TRBD1. Germline-derived CDR1 and CDR2 are SGHTA and FQGNSA. Unmatched junction bases numbered 5, after V lost 3 bases and J lost 2 bases. The CDR3 has 17 amino acids. CDR3 region: CASSFLGTGPYNSPLHF. The CDR3 nucleotides are TGTGCCAGCAGCTTTCTCGGGACAGGGCCCTATAATTCACCCCTCCACTTT.

The table lists this clonotype with a few counts. The rearrangement uses TRBV15 and TRBJ1-1; tentative D call: TRBD1 (5 bases). This CDR3 is 15 amino acids long. Trimming took 0 bases from V and 0 from J, leaving 8 bases between them. Germline V gene lookup returns CDR1 LNHNV and CDR2 YYDKDF (reference sequence). As DNA, the CDR3 is TGTGCCACCAGCAGAGACGGGACTTTGAACACTGAAGCTTTCTTT. Residues: CATSRDGTLNTEAFF.

This clonotype was observed many times. The chain carries TRBV29-1 and TRBJ1-1; no clear D. CDR3 size: 12 residues. The V gene lost 2 bases and the J gene lost 1 base, with 5 bases spanning the gap. The germline gives CDR1 SQVTM, CDR2 ANQGSEA. The CDR3 DNA reads as TGCAGCGTTGAAAGATGGAACACTGAAGCTTTCTTT. It yields the protein CSVERWNTEAFF.

This clonotype was seen repeatedly, ten times or more. V usage is TRBV20-1 and J usage is TRBJ1-5; D ambiguous. V lost 0 bases, J lost 0 bases, and 9 bases lay in between. Germline V gene sequence: CDR1 DFQATT, CDR2 SNEGSKA (reference sequence). The CDR3 is 15 amino acids. This chain's CDR3 is CSARDARNSNQPQHF. CDR3 in DNA: TGCAGTGCTAGAGATGCCAGGAATAGCAATCAGCCCCAGCATTTT.

This clonotype was picked up many times. The chain joins TRBV20-1 to TRBJ1-2, with D possibly TRBD1 on 5 matching bases. The CDR3 is made up of 12 amino acids. The V end lost 6 bases, the J end lost 0 bases, and 8 bases lay between the germline ends. The germline gives CDR1 DFQATT, CDR2 SNEGSKA (reference sequence). Here the CDR3 reads CSARGANYGYTF. CDR3 DNA sequence: TGCAGTGCCCGAGGGGCTAACTATGGCTACACCTTC.

This clonotype was found many times. The chain joins TRBV7-9 to TRBJ2-7; possible D gene TRBD2, 6 bases. Trimming took off 5 bases at V and 1 base at J, with 15 bases between the two ends. CDR1 is SEHNR, CDR2 FQNEAQ, per germline (reference sequence). This CDR3 is 15 amino acids long. CDR3 residues: CASSPAGSKSYEQYF. CDR3 bases: TGTGCCAGCAGCCCGGCGGGGTCGAAATCCTACGAGCAGTACTTC.

The chain couples TRBV11-2 to TRBJ2-5; TRBD2 might be the D (6 bases). The CDR3 loop spans 15 amino acids. Trimming took off 6 bases at V and 5 bases at J, with 19 bases between the two ends. The germline V gene has CDR1 SGHAT and CDR2 FQNNGV. The CDR3 is CASRRLAIEGETQYF. CDR3 nucleotides: TGTGCCAGCAGGCGGCTAGCGATAGAGGGGGAGACCCAGTACTTC.

This clonotype was detected only a few times. The V gene is TRBV11-2, the J gene TRBJ2-2, with 9 bases lining up with TRBD1. Germline V gene sequence: CDR1 SGHAT, CDR2 FQNNGV. J was trimmed by 9 bases and V by 0 bases; bases with no gene match: 14. The CDR3 length is 18 residues. In DNA form, the CDR3 reads TGTGCCAGCAGCTTAGACACCACGACAGGGGGTCCCTTACGGGAGCTGTTTTTT. It encodes CASSLDTTTGGPLRELFF.

This clonotype was observed once. A much larger clone differs by one base, so this may be a read error. J is TRBJ2-6 and V is TRBV7-9; D remains unclear. CDR1 and CDR2 (germline): SEHNR, FQNEAQ (reference sequence). The germline V and J ends were trimmed by 6 bases and 0 bases, with 12 bases remaining between them. The CDR3 covers 16 residues. The CDR3 DNA sequence: TGTGCCAGCAGTGACGTTTCCTTCTCTGGGGCCAACGTCCTGACTTTC. This translates into CASSDVSFSGANVLTF. Together with reference TRBV7-9 and TRBJ2-6, the CDR3 gives the full variable domain: DTGVSQNPRHKITKRGQNVTFRCDPISEHNRLYWYRQTLGQGPEFLTYFQNEAQLEKSRLLSDRFSAERPKGSFSTLEIQRTEQGDSAMYLCASSDVSFSGANVLTFGAGSRLTVL.